These 25 T cell receptor beta chains were all obtained from the same sample, sequenced in a study of T cell changes during pregnancy in multiple sclerosis. Generated by immunoSEQ multiplex PCR, the TCRdb table keeps only in-frame clones and is missing some. Here the sample spans about 52,000 clones, 85% to 95% being singletons. The specimen was CD4+ T cells from peripheral blood mononuclear cells, collected in the third trimester of pregnancy. All receptors come from a female donor with multiple sclerosis, enrolled in a pregnancy study.

The chain joins TRBV2 to TRBJ1-2; D call uncertain. V shed 6 bases and J shed 5 bases, with 10 bases lying between them. Germline V gene sequence: CDR1 SNHLY, CDR2 FYNNEI. The CDR3 sequence is 12 residues long. The CDR3 is CASSTDTYGYTF. CDR3 in DNA: TGTGCCAGCAGCACAGACACGTATGGCTACACCTTC.

V is TRBV13 and J is TRBJ1-2; D is possibly TRBD1 (5 bases). Trimming shortened V by 5 bases and J by 5 bases, and 15 bases separated the two germline ends. Germline values: CDR1 PRHDT, CDR2 FYEKMQ (reference sequence). The CDR3 extends over 14 amino acids. CDR3 DNA sequence: TGTGCCAGCAGCCACGGACGGGGGATATATGGCTACACCTTC. It encodes CASSHGRGIYGYTF.

The genes are TRBV23-1 and TRBJ2-4; TRBD1 agrees at 8 bases. TRBV23-1 qualifies as an ORF whose function is uncertain. The CDR3 is 15 residues long. The trim removed 2 bases at V and 5 bases at J, leaving 5 bases unmatched. The CDR3 loop is CASSQILDRENIQYF. In DNA form, the CDR3 reads TGCGCCAGCAGTCAAATCCTGGACAGGGAAAACATTCAGTACTTC.

CDR3: CASSVGTSGGTNGELFF. For the CDR3, the DNA is TGTGCCAGCAGCGTAGGGACTAGCGGGGGGACGAACGGGGAGCTGTTTTTT. This chain links TRBV9 with TRBJ2-2, with 14 positions matching TRBD2. Germline V gene lookup returns CDR1 SGDLS and CDR2 YYNGEE. The CDR3 is 17 amino acids. Unmatched junction bases numbered 5, after V lost 0 bases and J lost 7 bases.

V usage is TRBV5-4 and J usage is TRBJ2-5; 14 nucleotides match TRBD2. CDR1 SGHNT and CDR2 YYREEE come from the germline V gene (reference sequence). The CDR3 is 17 amino acids. V dropped 3 bases and J dropped 4; count of bases not matched to a gene: 8. Here the CDR3 reads CASSSRLAGGPVETQYF. The CDR3 DNA reads as TGTGCCAGCAGCTCGAGACTAGCGGGGGGGCCCGTAGAGACCCAGTACTTC.

Written as DNA, the CDR3 is TGCGCCAGCAGCTTGACAACAAGCAGCCGCAGGACTGAAGCTTTCTTT. It specifies CASSLTTSSRRTEAFF. The chain recombines TRBV5-1 with TRBJ1-1, with D unresolved. The ends were cut back, 1 base at V and 5 bases at J, with 18 bases in the middle. CDR3 size: 16 residues. Germline CDR1 and CDR2: SGHRS and YFSETQ.

V is TRBV7-3 and J is TRBJ2-7, with 7 bases identical to TRBD1. The J segment lost 4 bases and the V segment lost 5 bases, leaving 11 bases of the junction unmatched. The V gene's germline CDR1 is SGHTA and CDR2 FQGTGA. The CDR3 runs to 15 residues. CDR3 nucleotide sequence: TGTGCCAGCAGCCTAGCACCGGGACAGCTGTACGAGCAGTACTTC. It is translated as CASSLAPGQLYEQYF.

The chain employs TRBV28 and TRBJ1-5, with 7 bases aligning to TRBD1. The CDR3 is 15 amino acids. Trimming cost V 6 bases and J 2 bases; bases outside gene matches: 7. Per the germline V gene, CDR1 is MDHEN and CDR2 is SYDVKM. The chain's CDR3 is CASRYQGGGNQPQHF. The CDR3 coding sequence is TGTGCCAGCAGGTATCAGGGGGGCGGCAATCAGCCCCAGCATTTT. The variable domain in full, with the rest retrieved from reference TRBV28 and TRBJ1-5, is DVKVTQSSRYLVKRTGEKVFLECVQDMDHENMFWYRQDPGLGLRLIYFSYDVKMKEKGDIPEGYSVSREKKERFSLILESASTNQTSMYLCASRYQGGGNQPQHFGDGTRLSIL.

The chain's CDR3 is CASSSEVGTDTQYF. CDR3 nucleotide sequence: TGTGCCAGCAGCTCCGAGGTGGGCACAGATACGCAGTATTTT. The chain joins TRBV11-2 to TRBJ2-3, with D hard to call. The V and J ends lost 4 bases and 1 base respectively, with 9 bases between them. The CDR3 is 14 residues long. Germline assignment: CDR1 SGHAT and CDR2 FQNNGV.

The chain links TRBV5-6 to TRBJ1-1, with a weak D call TRBD1 (6 bases). With 4 bases removed from V and 3 bases from J, the gap between germline ends came to 16 bases. The CDR3 is 15 residues long. CDR1 SGHDT and CDR2 YYEEEE come from the germline V gene. CDR3 sequence reads: CASSPGTGMDTEAFF. In DNA, the CDR3 is TGTGCCAGCAGCCCCGGAACAGGGATGGACACTGAAGCTTTCTTT.

This chain connects TRBV9 to TRBJ2-5; tentative D call: TRBD2 (5 bases). From germline, CDR1 is SGDLS and CDR2 YYNGEE. This CDR3 spans 16 amino acids. V was pared by 4 bases and J by 1 base, with 17 bases between. The CDR3 bases are TGTGCCAGCAGCAGTGGACTGCGACTCGGCCAAGAGACCCAGTACTTC. It yields the protein CASSSGLRLGQETQYF.

The chain links TRBV5-6 to TRBJ1-1; no clear D gene. The length of the CDR3 is 14 residues. The V gene lost 3 bases and the J gene lost 0 bases, with 9 bases spanning the gap. Germline-derived CDR1 and CDR2 are SGHDT and YYEEEE. CDR3 amino acids: CASSSNGLNTEAFF. The CDR3 DNA is TGTGCCAGCAGCTCAAATGGCCTGAACACTGAAGCTTTCTTT.

The table lists this clone with a few counts. This chain connects TRBV9 to TRBJ1-1, with 8 bases matching TRBD1. The CDR3 spans 17 residues. CDR1 is SGDLS and CDR2 is YYNGEE in the germline V gene. V lost 0 bases to trimming and J lost 1 base; unmatched junction nucleotides: 8. As DNA, the CDR3 is TGTGCCAGCAGCGTAGTGGGGTACAGGGGGACGAACACTGAAGCTTTCTTT. This gives the protein CASSVVGYRGTNTEAFF. Full variable domain (outside the CDR3, taken from reference TRBV9 and TRBJ1-1): DSGVTQTPKHLITATGQRVTLRCSPRSGDLSVYWYQQSLDQGLQFLIQYYNGEERAKGNILERFSAQQFPDLHSELNLSSLELGDSALYFCASSVVGYRGTNTEAFFGQGTRLTVV.

The chain recombines TRBV9 with TRBJ2-2; perhaps TRBD1 as D (8 bases). The germline CDR1 and CDR2 sequences are SGDLS and YYNGEE. Trimming shortened V by 3 bases and J by 4 bases, and 16 bases separated the two germline ends. The CDR3 has 16 amino acids. In DNA form, the CDR3 reads TGTGCCAGCAGCGCAGCGGGACAGGAGACCACCGGGGAGCTGTTTTTT. Translating gives CASSAAGQETTGELFF. Full variable domain (missing parts from reference TRBV9 and TRBJ2-2): DSGVTQTPKHLITATGQRVTLRCSPRSGDLSVYWYQQSLDQGLQFLIQYYNGEERAKGNILERFSAQQFPDLHSELNLSSLELGDSALYFCASSAAGQETTGELFFGEGSRLTVL.

This rearrangement joins TRBV29-1 to TRBJ1-2; TRBD1 matches at 8 bases. J gave up 8 bases and V 7 bases, and 6 bases lay outside the gene matches. The CDR3 spans 11 residues. The germline V gene has CDR1 SQVTM and CDR2 ANQGSEA. The DNA of the CDR3 is TGCAGCGGGCAGGGGGCGCAGGGCTACACCTTC. Translated, it gives CSGQGAQGYTF.

The chain recombines TRBV5-1 with TRBJ2-3; weak D call: TRBD2 (7 bases). The ends were cut back, 4 bases at V and 2 bases at J, with 14 bases in the middle. CDR1 SGHRS and CDR2 YFSETQ come from the germline V gene. The CDR3 sequence is 15 residues long. The CDR3 is CASSGGGGLTDTQYF. For the CDR3, the DNA is TGCGCCAGCAGCGGGGGGGGCGGACTCACAGATACGCAGTATTTT.

The V call is TRBV4-3, the J call TRBJ2-4, with 7 nucleotides matching TRBD1. V gave up 4 bases and J gave up 4 bases; unmatched junction bases: 7. This CDR3 region has 15 residues. Germline V lookup: CDR1 LGHNA, CDR2 YSLEER. The CDR3 spells CASSLYRQGKNIQYF. The CDR3 region has the DNA TGCGCCAGCAGCCTTTACCGACAGGGAAAAAACATTCAGTACTTC.

This clone was detected once. V is TRBV5-1 and J is TRBJ2-5, with D hard to call. The CDR3 contains 15 residues. Germline assignment: CDR1 SGHRS and CDR2 YFSETQ. Trimming took off 4 bases at V and 4 bases at J, with 17 bases between the two ends. The CDR3 DNA is TGCGCCAGCAGCCTCTCCAAGACACCGCCAGAGACCCAGTACTTC. It codes for CASSLSKTPPETQYF.

The CDR3: CASSLGGGLGEAFF. CDR3 nucleotides: TGTGCCAGCAGCTTAGGGGGAGGGCTGGGTGAAGCTTTCTTT. The V gene is TRBV7-2, the J gene TRBJ1-1; D call uncertain. Trimming stripped 1 base from V and 7 bases from J, with 13 bases between. The CDR3 runs 14 residues. Per germline, CDR1 SGHTA and CDR2 FQGNSA.

This clone was detected once. V is TRBV6-4 and J is TRBJ2-2; TRBD1 agrees at 8 bases. Germline V gene data show CDR1 as MRHNA and CDR2 as SNTAGT. CDR3 size: 14 residues. Trimming cost V 7 bases and J 4 bases; bases outside gene matches: 5. CDR3 protein: CASKDRAGTGELFF. The CDR3 bases are TGTGCCAGCAAGGACAGGGCGGGCACCGGGGAGCTGTTTTTT.

The chain combines TRBV9 with TRBJ1-1; 8 bases match TRBD1. CDR1 and CDR2 (germline): SGDLS, YYNGEE. The CDR3 contains 15 residues. V lost 3 bases to trimming and J lost 6 bases; unmatched junction nucleotides: 10. CDR3 protein: CASSAMTGATSEAFF. In nucleotides, the CDR3 is TGTGCCAGCAGCGCCATGACAGGGGCGACGTCTGAAGCTTTCTTT.

The J gene is TRBJ2-3, the V gene TRBV15; TRBD2 matches 13 bases. This CDR3 has 16 residues. CDR1 and CDR2 (germline): LNHNV, YYDKDF (reference sequence). V gave up 3 bases and J gave up 7 bases; unmatched junction bases: 7. CDR3 region: CATSSTLAGGPNTQYF. The CDR3 coding sequence is TGTGCCACCAGCAGTACACTAGCGGGGGGGCCAAATACGCAGTATTTT. The variable domain in full, completed from reference TRBV15 and TRBJ2-3, reads DAMVIQNPRYQVTQFGKPVTLSCSQTLNHNVMYWYQQKSSQAPKLLFHYYDKDFNNEADTPDNFQSRRPNTSFCFLDIRSPGLGDTAMYLCATSSTLAGGPNTQYFGPGTRLTVL.

The chain uses TRBV2 and TRBJ2-5; D is perhaps TRBD2 (6 bases). Trimming pared 3 bases from V and 5 bases from J, leaving 13 bases between. There are 14 residues in the CDR3. Germline V gives CDR1 SNHLY, CDR2 FYNNEI. The chain's CDR3 is CASSDKLAWETQYF. Written as DNA, the CDR3 is TGTGCCAGCAGTGATAAACTAGCTTGGGAGACCCAGTACTTC.

The V gene is TRBV2, the J gene TRBJ2-6; D remains unclear. This CDR3 comprises 19 residues. Germline CDR1 is SNHLY and CDR2 is FYNNEI. Trimming left V 3 bases short and J 2 bases short, with 20 bases between. The CDR3 loop is CASSDPRSIPYAGANVLTF. For the CDR3, the DNA is TGTGCCAGCAGTGATCCTCGGTCAATACCCTACGCTGGGGCCAACGTCCTGACTTTC.

CDR3 amino acids: CASSIPGFQETQYF. CDR3 nucleotide sequence: TGTGCCAGTAGTATCCCAGGATTCCAAGAGACCCAGTACTTC. The chain recombines TRBV19 with TRBJ2-5; D unclear. Germline assignment: CDR1 LNHDA and CDR2 SQIVND (reference sequence). The CDR3 covers 14 residues. With 3 bases removed from V and 1 base from J, the gap between germline ends came to 9 bases.